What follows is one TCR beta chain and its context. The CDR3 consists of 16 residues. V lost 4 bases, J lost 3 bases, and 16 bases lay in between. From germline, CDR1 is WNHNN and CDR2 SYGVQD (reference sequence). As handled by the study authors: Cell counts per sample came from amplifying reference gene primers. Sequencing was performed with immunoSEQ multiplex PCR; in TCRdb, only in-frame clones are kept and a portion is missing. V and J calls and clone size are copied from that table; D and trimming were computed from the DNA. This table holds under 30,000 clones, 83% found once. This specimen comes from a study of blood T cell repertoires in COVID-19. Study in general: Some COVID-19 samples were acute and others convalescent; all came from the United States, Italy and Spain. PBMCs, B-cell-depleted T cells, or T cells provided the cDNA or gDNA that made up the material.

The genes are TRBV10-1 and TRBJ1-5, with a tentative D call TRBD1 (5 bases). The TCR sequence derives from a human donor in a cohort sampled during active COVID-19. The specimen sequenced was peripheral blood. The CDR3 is CASSAPRDYYNQPQHF. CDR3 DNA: TGCGCCAGCAGTGCACCCCGGGACTACTACAATCAGCCCCAGCATTTT.